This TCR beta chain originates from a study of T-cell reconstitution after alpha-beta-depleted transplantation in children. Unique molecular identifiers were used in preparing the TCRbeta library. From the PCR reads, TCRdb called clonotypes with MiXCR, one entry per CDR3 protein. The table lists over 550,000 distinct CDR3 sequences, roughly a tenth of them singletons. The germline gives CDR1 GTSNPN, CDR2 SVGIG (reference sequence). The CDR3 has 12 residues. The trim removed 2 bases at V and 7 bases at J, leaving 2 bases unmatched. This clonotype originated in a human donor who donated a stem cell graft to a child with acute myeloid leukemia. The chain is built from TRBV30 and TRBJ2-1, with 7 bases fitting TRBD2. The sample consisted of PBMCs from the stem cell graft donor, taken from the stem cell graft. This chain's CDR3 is CAWSWGLNEQFF. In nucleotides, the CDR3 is TGTGCCTGGAGTTGGGGACTAAATGAGCAGTTCTTC.